This T cell receptor beta chain stems from a study of sequential checkpoint blockade in melanoma. As to treatment: randomized to nivolumab then ipilimumab (arm A) or the reverse (arm B). The ends lost 4 bases at V and 2 bases at J; junction bases unmatched: 2. Per the germline V gene, CDR1 is SGHRS and CDR2 is YFSETQ. The CDR3 contains 14 residues. Sequencing used immunoSEQ multiplex PCR; TCRdb keeps in-frame clones, though not all of them. The table records some 5,700 clones, roughly a quarter of them present only once. The TCR sequence derives from a human donor with melanoma. Sequenced here: tumor tissue (inferred from file names), sampled from a patient given nivolumab and ipilimumab in sequence. The chain combines TRBV5-1 with TRBJ1-4; 7 positions agree with TRBD1. The CDR3 coding sequence is TGCGCCAGCAGCCGGACAGGTACTAATGAAAAACTGTTTTTT. Its translation is CASSRTGTNEKLFF.